This T cell receptor (beta chain) was identified during a study of shared clonotypes between healthy human individuals. Study-level points and caveats: Generally, naive subsets (rather than memory subsets) showed larger estimated richness.

TCRdb's copy holds only in-frame clones and misses some; the assay was immunoSEQ multiplex PCR. Seen here are over 1.5 million clones, about 98% observed once, and the top ten hold about 0.45%. In regard to this clone: Antigen specificity is unknown.

V lost 6 bases and J lost 2, with 23 bases in between. This CDR3 region has 17 residues. CDR1 and CDR2 from the germline V gene are MDHEN and SYDVKM. The chain links TRBV28 to TRBJ2-7, with D possibly being TRBD1 (6 bases). Sequenced input: naive CD4+ T cells sorted from blood. Regarding subset: CD45RA+ positively selected. This receptor was obtained from a man younger than 40 in good health. DNA for the CDR3: TGTGCCAGCAGCGGCTATTCCAGGGACACGGCCGCCTACGAGCAGTACTTC. Translating it yields CASSGYSRDTAAYEQYF.